The sample holds a few counts of the clone carrying this T cell receptor beta chain. Its target is unknown. Looked up from germline, CDR1 is LNHDA and CDR2 is SQIVND (reference sequence). This CDR3 is 16 amino acids long. With V trimmed by 1 base and J by 3 bases, 6 bases remained unmatched. This entry is derived from a study of T cell repertoires in cytomegalovirus infection. Study as a whole: Carrying CMV and the relevant HLA type showed in public TCR beta signatures.

TCRdb reanalysed the reads using MiXCR and keeps one entry per CDR3 protein. The sample holds about 340,000 distinct CDR3 sequences, about 27% seen once. General study findings and limits: Cumulative frequency (of public TCR beta family members) identified carriers of CMV plus the relevant HLA.

The sequences come from cultured PBMCs, collected from culture after CMV antigen stimulation. V usage is TRBV19 and J usage is TRBJ1-1, with 9 bases identical to TRBD1. This clonotype originated in a human donor in good health (CMV status not recorded). Some clones in this sample may be carry-over from other donors' samples. The CDR3 spells CASSIAGQGRDTEAFF. The CDR3 DNA reads TGTGCCAGTAGTATAGCGGGACAGGGACGGGACACTGAAGCTTTCTTT.